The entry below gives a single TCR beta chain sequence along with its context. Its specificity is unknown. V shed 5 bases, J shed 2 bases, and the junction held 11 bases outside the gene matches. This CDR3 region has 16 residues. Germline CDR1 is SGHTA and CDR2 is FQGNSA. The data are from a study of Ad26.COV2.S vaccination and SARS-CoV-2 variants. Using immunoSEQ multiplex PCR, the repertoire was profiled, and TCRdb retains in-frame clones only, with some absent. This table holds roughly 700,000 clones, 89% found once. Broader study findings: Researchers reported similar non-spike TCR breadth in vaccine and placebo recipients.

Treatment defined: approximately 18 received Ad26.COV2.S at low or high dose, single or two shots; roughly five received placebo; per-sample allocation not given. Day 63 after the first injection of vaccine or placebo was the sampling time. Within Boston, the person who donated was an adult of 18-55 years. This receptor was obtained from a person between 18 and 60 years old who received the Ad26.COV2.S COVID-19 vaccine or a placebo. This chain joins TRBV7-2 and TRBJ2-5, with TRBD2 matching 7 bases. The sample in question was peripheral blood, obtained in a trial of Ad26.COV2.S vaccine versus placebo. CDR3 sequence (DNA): TGTGCCAGCAGCCCCGGGACCAGGCGGGGGCAAGAGACCCAGTACTTC. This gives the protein CASSPGTRRGQETQYF.